The 18 T cell receptor beta chains listed next were all sequenced from one sample in a study of radiotherapy plus CTLA-4 blockade in lung cancer. Assay used: immunoSEQ multiplex PCR; TCRdb lists only in-frame clones, some missing. The sample has about 68,000 clones, around 80% seen once. The material was peripheral blood, obtained from a patient treated with radiotherapy plus ipilimumab. These receptors all come from a human donor with non-small cell lung cancer who had a complete response to radiotherapy plus ipilimumab.

The chain combines TRBV11-2 with TRBJ2-7; D unclear. Germline loops: CDR1 SGHAT, CDR2 FQNNGV. The CDR3 sequence is 17 residues long. The ends were cut back, 5 bases at V and 4 bases at J, with 24 bases in the middle. The CDR3 DNA reads TGTGCCAGCAGCCTGGGTGACAATTCCGTCAAAGATTACGAGCAGTACTTC. This codes for CASSLGDNSVKDYEQYF.

This clone was found a few times. This sequence joins TRBV19 and TRBJ1-6, with D unresolved. The CDR3 loop spans 13 amino acids. The V gene's germline CDR1 is LNHDA and CDR2 SQIVND (reference sequence). Trimming removed 0 bases from V and 9 bases from J, with 6 bases in between. CDR3 sequence reads: CASSIEGFSPLHF. CDR3 nucleotides: TGTGCCAGTAGTATAGAGGGGTTTTCACCCCTCCACTTT.

The J gene is TRBJ1-1, the V gene TRBV18; D uncertain. V was cut by 2 bases and J by 0 bases, with 13 bases left in between. This CDR3 is built from 16 residues. Per the germline V gene, CDR1 is KGHSH and CDR2 is LQKENI. In DNA form, the CDR3 reads TGTGCCAGCTCACCAAGCGCAGCATCTTTGAACACTGAAGCTTTCTTT. Translating gives CASSPSAASLNTEAFF.

This clone was detected only a few times. The gene calls are TRBV6-5 and TRBJ2-7, with D perhaps matching TRBD1 or TRBD2 (5 bases each). This CDR3 comprises 13 residues. Deletions cut 8 bases from V and 7 bases from J, with 18 bases between. CDR1 and CDR2 from the germline V gene are MNHEY and SVGAGI. The CDR3 loop reads CASAEGIWAEQYV. The CDR3 DNA sequence: TGTGCCAGCGCCGAGGGGATTTGGGCGGAGCAGTACGTC.

This rearrangement joins TRBV30 to TRBJ2-7, with D tentatively TRBD1 or TRBD2 (6 bases each). Trimming took 0 bases from V and 4 from J, leaving 13 bases between them. Germline V gene data show CDR1 as GTSNPN and CDR2 as SVGIG (reference sequence). The CDR3 length is 14 residues. In DNA, the CDR3 is TGTGCCTGGAGTGTAGAGGGGGGCTCTTACGAGCAGTACTTC. Its protein product is CAWSVEGGSYEQYF. Based on the CDR3 plus reference TRBV30 and TRBJ2-7, the full variable domain is SQTIHQWPATLVQPVGSPLSLECTVEGTSNPNLYWYRQAAGRGLQLLFYSVGIGQISSEVPQNLSASRPQDRQFILSSKKLLLSDSGFYLCAWSVEGGSYEQYFGPGTRLTVT.

The chain couples TRBV29-1 to TRBJ2-1, with D perhaps matching TRBD2 (5 bases). CDR1 is SQVTM and CDR2 is ANQGSEA in the germline V gene. The germline V and J ends were trimmed by 4 bases and 0 bases, with 16 bases remaining between them. This CDR3 contains 16 residues. CDR3 sequence (DNA): TGCAGCGTTGTAGGTACCAGCGGCAGCTCCTACAATGAGCAGTTCTTC. As protein: CSVVGTSGSSYNEQFF.

Only one count was recorded for this clone. The chain is built from TRBV7-2 and TRBJ1-5; maybe TRBD1 (5 bases). Germline V CDR1 and CDR2: SGHTA, FQGNSA. The CDR3 sequence is 17 residues long. Trimming removed 5 bases from V and 0 bases from J, with 17 bases in between. DNA for the CDR3: TGTGCCAGCAGCAAGGGGAGATATACTTATAGCAATCAGCCCCAGCATTTT. Encoded protein: CASSKGRYTYSNQPQHF.

On this clone itself: A junction boundary mismatches the germline segment, possibly from a read error. The chain uses TRBV7-7 and TRBJ2-5; D is undetermined. Germline-derived CDR1 and CDR2 are SSHAT and FNYEAQ (reference sequence). The length of the CDR3 is 16 residues. The CDR3 DNA reads as TGTGCTAGCAGCTTAAAGCCTGAGGCCAACCAAGAGACCCAGTACTTC. It yields the protein CASSLKPEANQETQYF.

The rearrangement uses TRBV5-1 and TRBJ1-1; D gene unclear. The ends were cut back, 4 bases at V and 5 bases at J, with 12 bases in the middle. CDR3 length equals 13 residues. The germline V gene encodes CDR1 SGHRS and CDR2 YFSETQ. The chain's CDR3 is CASSPEIGTEAFF. The CDR3 DNA sequence: TGCGCCAGCAGCCCGGAGATCGGGACTGAAGCTTTCTTT.

The chain employs TRBV19 and TRBJ1-1; tentative D call: TRBD1 (6 bases). Trimming removed 5 bases from V and 3 bases from J, with 16 bases in between. Germline CDR1 is LNHDA and CDR2 is SQIVND (reference sequence). CDR3 size: 15 residues. In nucleotides, the CDR3 is TGTGCCAGTAGTGTTAACCAGGGGCGGTACACTGAAGCTTTCTTT. Translation gives CASSVNQGRYTEAFF.

The rearrangement uses TRBV28 and TRBJ1-3; tentative D call: TRBD1 (5 bases). The V end lost 2 bases, the J end lost 0 bases, and 11 bases lay between the germline ends. There are 16 residues in the CDR3. CDR1 and CDR2 (germline): MDHEN, SYDVKM. The CDR3 bases are TGTGCCAGCAGTTTAGGGACGGCTAGCTCTGGAAACACCATATATTTT. Translating gives CASSLGTASSGNTIYF.

CDR3 residues: CASSGTGEGGYTF. For the CDR3, the DNA is TGTGCCAGCAGCGGGACAGGGGAGGGTGGCTACACCTTC. V and J are TRBV5-6 and TRBJ1-2, with TRBD1 matching 10 bases. Germline V lookup: CDR1 SGHDT, CDR2 YYEEEE. The CDR3 consists of 13 residues. V dropped 4 bases and J dropped 7; count of bases not matched to a gene: 4.

The rearrangement joins TRBV21-1 to TRBJ1-3. TRBV21-1 is assigned pseudogene status. This CDR3 has 16 residues. CDR3 sequence (DNA): TGTGCCAGCAGCAAAGTCGTCGGACTGCTTGGAAACACCATATATTTT. This translates into CASSKVVGLLGNTIYF.

V usage is TRBV11-2 and J usage is TRBJ2-7; a possible D gene is TRBD2 (5 bases). The germline V gene encodes CDR1 SGHAT and CDR2 FQNNGV. This CDR3 is 13 amino acids long. This CDR3 is CASGERNSYEQYF. CDR3 DNA: TGTGCGAGCGGCGAACGGAACTCCTACGAGCAGTACTTC.

The gene calls are TRBV7-8 and TRBJ1-4; 7 nucleotides match TRBD1. The CDR3 totals 14 residues. Germline CDR1 is SGHVS and CDR2 is FQNEAQ. The junction had 2 bases not matched to a gene; V was cut back by 5 bases and J by 2 bases. The CDR3: CASSKGGTNEKLFF. The CDR3 region has the DNA TGTGCCAGCAGCAAAGGGGGCACTAATGAAAAACTGTTTTTT.

The V and J genes are TRBV6-5 and TRBJ2-3; D not certain. The CDR3 has 13 residues. The V end lost 9 bases, the J end lost 0 bases, and 10 bases lay between the germline ends. Looked up from germline, CDR1 is MNHEY and CDR2 is SVGAGI. CDR3 region: CASKRASTDTQYF. CDR3 in DNA: TGTGCCAGTAAACGGGCTAGCACAGATACGCAGTATTTT.

The V gene is TRBV28, the J gene TRBJ1-5, with D possibly matching TRBD1 (6 bases). The germline V gene encodes CDR1 MDHEN and CDR2 SYDVKM. This CDR3 is 16 amino acids long. V was pared by 6 bases and J by 1 base, with 16 bases between. The DNA of the CDR3 is TGTGCCAGCAGAGTTGCTAGGGGGGTGAGCAATCAGCCCCAGCATTTT. It codes for CASRVARGVSNQPQHF.

This clone appeared once. The chain joins TRBV11-3 to TRBJ1-1; D unresolved. V was cut by 8 bases and J by 4 bases, with 14 bases left in between. The CDR3 extends over 13 amino acids. Per germline, CDR1 SGHNT and CDR2 YENEEA. The CDR3 here is CASENEGGTEAFF. CDR3 bases: TGTGCCAGCGAAAACGAGGGAGGCACTGAAGCTTTCTTT. The whole variable domain, remainder taken from reference TRBV11-3 and TRBJ1-1, is EAGVVQSPRYKIIEKKQPVAFWCNPISGHNTLYWYLQNLGQGPELLIRYENEEAVDDSQLPKDRFSAERLKGVDSTLKIQPAELGDSAVYLCASENEGGTEAFFGQGTRLTVV.